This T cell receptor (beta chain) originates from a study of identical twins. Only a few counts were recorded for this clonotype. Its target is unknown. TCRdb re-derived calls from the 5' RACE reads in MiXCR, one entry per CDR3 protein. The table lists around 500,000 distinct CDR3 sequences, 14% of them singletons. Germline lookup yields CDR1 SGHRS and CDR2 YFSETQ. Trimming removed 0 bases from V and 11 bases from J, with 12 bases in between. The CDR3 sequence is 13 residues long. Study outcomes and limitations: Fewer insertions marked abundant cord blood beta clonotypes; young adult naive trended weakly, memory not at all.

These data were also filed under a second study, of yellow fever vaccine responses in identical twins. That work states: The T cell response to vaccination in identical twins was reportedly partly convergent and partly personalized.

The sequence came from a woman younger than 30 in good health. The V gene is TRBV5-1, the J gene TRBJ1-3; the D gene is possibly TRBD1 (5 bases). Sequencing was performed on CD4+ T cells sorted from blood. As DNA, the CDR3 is TGCGCCAGCAGCTTGGGGACACCGACTGCCATATATTTT. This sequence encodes CASSLGTPTAIYF. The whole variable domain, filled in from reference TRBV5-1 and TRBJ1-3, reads KAGVTQTPRYLIKTRGQQVTLSCSPISGHRSVSWYQQTPGQGLQFLFEYFSETQRNKGNFPGRFSGRQFSNSRSEMNVSTLELGDSALYLCASSLGTPTAIYFGEGSWLTVV.